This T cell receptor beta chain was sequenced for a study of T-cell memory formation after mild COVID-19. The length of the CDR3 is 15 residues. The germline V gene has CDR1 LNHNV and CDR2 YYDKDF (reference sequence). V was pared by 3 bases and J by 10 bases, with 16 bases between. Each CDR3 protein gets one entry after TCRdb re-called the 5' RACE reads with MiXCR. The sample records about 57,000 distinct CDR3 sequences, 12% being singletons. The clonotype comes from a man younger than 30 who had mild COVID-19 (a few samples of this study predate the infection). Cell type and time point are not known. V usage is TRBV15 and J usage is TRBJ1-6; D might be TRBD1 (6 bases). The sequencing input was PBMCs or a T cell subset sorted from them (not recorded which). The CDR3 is CATSRKTGTQSPLHF. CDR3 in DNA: TGTGCCACCAGCAGGAAAACAGGGACTCAATCACCCCTCCACTTT.